Below, 10 T cell receptor beta chains from the same sample are listed, as sequenced in a study of T cells in Graves' hyperthyroidism and ophthalmopathy. Authors of the study amplified TCR beta CDR3 regions from RNA transcripts. TCR CDR3 regions were first amplified by RT-PCR with HTBI primers. TCRdb passed the multiplex PCR reads through MiXCR, listing each CDR3 protein once. The table records fewer than 650,000 distinct CDR3 sequences, about 15% of them present only once. Specimen: blood. These receptor sequences come from a woman aged 40 to 55 with Graves' ophthalmopathy.

V and J are TRBV6-5 and TRBJ1-1; TRBD1 is a possible D gene (5 bases). V dropped 6 bases and J dropped 4 bases, with 18 bases sitting between them. Germline CDR1 and CDR2: MNHEY and SVGAGI. This CDR3 comprises 15 residues. DNA of the CDR3: TGTGCCAGCAGCCACTCGTCGGGGGTTGGCACTGAAGCTTTCTTT. It translates to CASSHSSGVGTEAFF.

This chain joins TRBV30 and TRBJ1-2; no clear D. The germline V gene encodes CDR1 GTSNPN and CDR2 SVGIG (reference sequence). The CDR3 sequence is 13 residues long. V lost 0 bases and J 10 bases, leaving 15 bases between the germline ends. CDR3 in amino acids: CAWSVMMASDYTF. The DNA of the CDR3 is TGTGCCTGGAGTGTAATGATGGCGTCAGACTACACCTTC. Combining the CDR3 with reference TRBV30 and TRBJ1-2 gives the whole variable domain SQTIHQWPATLVQPVGSPLSLECTVEGTSNPNLYWYRQAAGRGLQLLFYSVGIGQISSEVPQNLSASRPQDRQFILSSKKLLLSDSGFYLCAWSVMMASDYTFGSGTRLTVV.

This clonotype was seen many times. The rearrangement links TRBV6-1 to TRBJ1-1; weak D call: TRBD1 (6 bases). Per germline, CDR1 MNHNS and CDR2 SASEGT. The V and J ends lost 6 bases and 1 base respectively, with 15 bases between them. The CDR3 has 15 amino acids. CDR3 DNA: TGTGCCAGCAGCCACCATCGGGACAAGAACACTGAAGCTTTCTTT. Protein product: CASSHHRDKNTEAFF.

This clonotype was detected ten times or more. This chain uses TRBV6-2 or TRBV6-3 with TRBJ1-5; 7 bases line up with TRBD1. The CDR3 has 14 residues. Germline loops: CDR1 MNHEY, CDR2 SVGEGT. With 5 bases clipped from V and 11 bases from J, the junction kept 12 bases outside the gene matches. The CDR3 region has the DNA TGTGCCAGCAGTGCCAGGACAGGTCCAAGGGCCCAGCATTTT. Amino acids: CASSARTGPRAQHF.

In its sample, this clonotype was seen many times. V usage is TRBV6-2 or TRBV6-3 and J usage is TRBJ2-7, with TRBD2 matching over 7 bases. CDR3 length: 16 residues. With 2 bases clipped from V and 0 bases from J, the junction kept 7 bases outside the gene matches. Per the germline V gene, CDR1 is MNHEY and CDR2 is SVGEGT. The CDR3 sequence is CASSYHRDYLSYEQYF. The DNA for the CDR3 is TGTGCCAGCAGTTACCATCGGGACTACCTCTCCTACGAGCAGTACTTC.

This clonotype was detected ten times or more. The rearrangement joins TRBV12-5 to TRBJ1-2; D gene uncertain. The CDR3 length is 10 residues. Trimming pared 6 bases from V and 8 bases from J, leaving 7 bases between. The germline CDR1 and CDR2 sequences are LGHNT and FRNRAP. The CDR3 is CASGLTGYTF. CDR3 sequence (DNA): TGTGCTAGTGGCCTTACCGGCTACACCTTC. The full variable domain, in which reference TRBV12-5 and TRBJ1-2 provide the parts outside the CDR3, is DARVTQTPRHKVTEMGQEVTMRCQPILGHNTVFWYRQTMMQGLELLAYFRNRAPLDDSGMPKDRFSAEMPDATLATLKIQPSEPRDSAVYFCASGLTGYTFGSGTRLTVV.

This clonotype was seen only a few times. The chain combines TRBV4-3 with TRBJ1-2; no definite D call. The CDR3 loop spans 17 amino acids. The germline CDR1 and CDR2 sequences are LGHNA and YSLEER. Trimming shortened V by 0 bases and J by 0 bases, and 14 bases separated the two germline ends. DNA of the CDR3: TGCGCCAGCAGCCAAGATCAAGGGCTGTTACCTAACTATGGCTACACCTTC. Residues: CASSQDQGLLPNYGYTF.

This clonotype has a count of ten or more. The V and J genes are TRBV28 and TRBJ2-7, with 14 nucleotides matching TRBD2. The CDR3 totals 17 residues. V was pared by 6 bases and J by 3 bases, with 10 bases of the junction left unmatched. CDR1 is MDHEN, CDR2 SYDVKM, per germline. CDR3 nucleotides: TGTGCCAGCAGCCCCCCCTGGGGGACTAGCGGGAGCTACGAGCAGTACTTC. It encodes CASSPPWGTSGSYEQYF. The whole variable domain, remainder taken from reference TRBV28 and TRBJ2-7, is DVKVTQSSRYLVKRTGEKVFLECVQDMDHENMFWYRQDPGLGLRLIYFSYDVKMKEKGDIPEGYSVSREKKERFSLILESASTNQTSMYLCASSPPWGTSGSYEQYFGPGTRLTVT.

At least ten counts were recorded for this clonotype. J is TRBJ1-5 and V is TRBV7-8, with a weak D call TRBD1 (5 bases). Between the trimmed V and J ends, which lost 1 base and 5 bases, there was a span of 12 bases. Germline-derived CDR1 and CDR2 are SGHVS and FQNEAQ. CDR3 length: 15 amino acids. The CDR3 loop is CASSLGPRADQPQHF. DNA for the CDR3: TGTGCCAGCAGCTTAGGACCCAGGGCTGATCAGCCCCAGCATTTT.

This clonotype was observed at least ten times. This chain connects TRBV10-3 to TRBJ1-1; D is possibly TRBD1 (6 bases). The V end lost 3 bases, the J end lost 5 bases, and 16 bases lay between the germline ends. CDR1 is ENHRY, CDR2 SYGVKD, per germline. The CDR3 is 15 amino acids. CDR3 in amino acids: CAISETRGGKTEAFF. The DNA for the CDR3 is TGTGCCATCAGTGAAACCAGGGGAGGAAAGACTGAAGCTTTCTTT.